This T cell receptor beta chain comes out of a study of blood T cells in healthy people across ages. General study results and limits: For the donors, CMV status was unknown and possibly confounded expanded clonotype changes. Naive T cell percentage and TCR beta diversity correlated strongly.

Every donor gave 9.5 to 10 milliliters of peripheral blood. This clonotype was seen once. The target antigen is unknown. Germline CDR1 is MNHEY and CDR2 is SVGEGT. Trimming stripped 7 bases from V and 2 bases from J, with 16 bases between. The CDR3 sequence is 15 residues long. Next came a second PCR, run for about 6 to 11 cycles, which used a sample-barcoded 5' primer along with a J-beta primer mix. Each CDR3 protein is one row after TCRdb ran MiXCR on the 5' RACE reads. The sample has approximately 600,000 distinct CDR3 sequences, about 54% seen once; the top ten hold over 30%. The rearrangement links TRBV6-2 or TRBV6-3 to TRBJ2-3; D possibly corresponds to TRBD2 (5 bases). The specimen was blood. The receptor was derived from a man aged 55-75 years in good health. The CDR3 DNA reads TGTGCCAGCAACCCCCACGGGGAGTACACAGATACGCAGTATTTT. Amino acid sequence: CASNPHGEYTDTQYF.